What follows are 14 T cell receptor beta chains derived from one specimen sequenced in a study of Graves' ophthalmopathy and Graves' hyperthyroidism. Beta-chain TCR CDR3 regions were amplified from RNA transcripts. The library came from an HTBI-primed first-round RT-PCR and a second-round multiplex PCR. TCRdb called the multiplex PCR reads again in MiXCR, with one record for every CDR3 protein. The sample records more than 300,000 distinct CDR3 sequences, 15% being singletons. The sequencing input was peripheral blood. These receptors were taken from a woman aged 18 to 35 with stable Graves' hyperthyroidism.

This sequence joins TRBV6-2 or TRBV6-3 and TRBJ2-7; D unclear. Trimming cost V 7 bases and J 0 bases, with 13 bases left between them. The length of the CDR3 is 14 residues. Germline CDR1 MNHEY, CDR2 SVGEGT. The CDR3 nucleotides are TGTGCCAGCACCCGATTCGAAAGCTCCTACGAGCAGTACTTC. Encoded protein: CASTRFESSYEQYF.

In its sample, this clonotype was seen many times. The chain carries TRBV29-1 and TRBJ1-1; D is unclear. Per the germline V gene, CDR1 is SQVTM and CDR2 is ANQGSEA. Trimming cost V 2 bases and J 0 bases, with 7 bases left between them. The CDR3 is made up of 13 amino acids. DNA of the CDR3: TGCAGCGTTGAAAGTAAGGTGAACACTGAAGCTTTCTTT. Translating it yields CSVESKVNTEAFF.

This chain uses TRBV27 with TRBJ1-5; TRBD1 might be the D (5 bases). This CDR3 comprises 14 residues. V was clipped by 6 bases and J by 1 base, with 10 bases between them. From germline, CDR1 is MNHEY and CDR2 SMNVEV (reference sequence). The CDR3 nucleotides read TGTGCCAGCAGAACTCAGGGAAGCAATCAGCCCCAGCATTTT. Translating it yields CASRTQGSNQPQHF.

This clonotype has ten or more counts. The chain is built from TRBV6-5 and TRBJ2-5, with D possibly being TRBD2 (6 bases). V shed 10 bases and J shed 1 base, with 13 bases lying between them. The CDR3 sequence is 13 residues long. The germline V gene has CDR1 MNHEY and CDR2 SVGAGI. The CDR3 spells CATKWDSQETQYF. DNA of the CDR3: TGTGCCACCAAATGGGACTCCCAAGAGACCCAGTACTTC.

This clonotype was seen many times. This sequence joins TRBV11-2 and TRBJ2-2; tentatively, D is TRBD1 or TRBD2 (5 bases each). V lost 5 bases to trimming and J lost 1 base, with 20 bases between them. Germline V gene sequence: CDR1 SGHAT, CDR2 FQNNGV. The length of the CDR3 is 18 residues. CDR3 coding DNA: TGTGCCAGCAGCCCCCAGAGGGGCCTCAACCGGAACACCGGGGAGCTGTTTTTT. Its protein is CASSPQRGLNRNTGELFF.

This clonotype has only a few counts. The V call is TRBV18, the J call TRBJ1-3, with 7 bases matching TRBD1. The germline gives CDR1 KGHSH, CDR2 LQKENI. V dropped 7 bases and J dropped 0; count of bases not matched to a gene: 9. The length of the CDR3 is 16 residues. The DNA for the CDR3 is TGTGCCAGCTTTACCGGGACAGCAGACTCTGGAAACACCATATATTTT. This sequence encodes CASFTGTADSGNTIYF.

CDR3 sequence reads: CASSSPDQHKNIQYF. CDR3 nucleotide sequence: TGTGCCAGCAGCTCCCCGGACCAGCACAAAAACATTCAGTACTTC. The chain employs TRBV6-2 or TRBV6-3 and TRBJ2-4; D is unresolved. The germline V gene encodes CDR1 MNHEY and CDR2 SVGEGT. The V and J ends lost 6 bases and 3 bases respectively, with 15 bases between them. The CDR3 sequence is 15 residues long.

The table lists this clonotype with many counts. This chain connects TRBV7-3 to TRBJ2-7; D is tentatively TRBD1 or TRBD2 (5 bases each). CDR3 length equals 15 residues. Germline-derived CDR1 and CDR2 are SGHTA and FQGTGA. Trimming stripped 4 bases from V and 1 base from J, with 14 bases between. The CDR3 here is CASSSYAGTSYEQYF. CDR3 sequence (DNA): TGTGCCAGCAGCTCGTACGCCGGGACGTCCTACGAGCAGTACTTC.

The chain recombines TRBV12-3 or TRBV12-4 with TRBJ2-7; the match to TRBD1 covers 7 bases. V lost 6 bases to trimming and J lost 6 bases; unmatched junction nucleotides: 11. This CDR3 region has 14 residues. CDR3 nucleotide sequence: TGTGCCAGCAGGGGGCTTCAACAGGGGATCGAGCAGTACTTC. This sequence encodes CASRGLQQGIEQYF.

This clonotype was counted between two and nine times. This chain connects TRBV9 to TRBJ2-5; tentatively, D is TRBD2 (6 bases). Germline CDR1 SGDLS, CDR2 YYNGEE. CDR3 size: 14 residues. Deletions cut 0 bases from V and 5 bases from J, with 11 bases between. The chain's CDR3 is CASSVGWRGETQYF. The CDR3 nucleotides are TGTGCCAGCAGCGTAGGATGGAGGGGCGAGACCCAGTACTTC.

This clonotype has ten or more counts. The chain uses TRBV29-1 and TRBJ2-7; D not resolved. V was shortened by 4 bases and J by 2 bases, with 15 bases between the two germline ends. The CDR3 loop spans 14 amino acids. Per the germline V gene, CDR1 is SQVTM and CDR2 is ANQGSEA. The CDR3 DNA reads TGCAGCGTTGCCCCTTCGAGGCTAACCTACGAGCAGTACTTC. Amino acid sequence: CSVAPSRLTYEQYF.

CDR3 in amino acids: CASSGGTGTQETQYF. In nucleotides, the CDR3 is TGTGCCAGCAGTGGAGGTACGGGGACCCAAGAGACCCAGTACTTC. The chain is built from TRBV6-1 and TRBJ2-5; D may correspond to TRBD1 or TRBD2 (5 bases each). The CDR3 spans 15 residues. The germline V and J ends were trimmed by 4 bases and 1 base, with 13 bases remaining between them. Germline lookup yields CDR1 MNHNS and CDR2 SASEGT.

This clonotype was detected ten times or more. The chain recombines TRBV10-3 with TRBJ2-7, with 7 bases matching TRBD1. This CDR3 is built from 16 residues. With V trimmed by 6 bases and J by 0 bases, 11 bases remained unmatched. The V gene's germline CDR1 is ENHRY and CDR2 SYGVKD. The CDR3 sequence is CAISSTGQQFSYEQYF. CDR3 bases: TGTGCCATCAGCTCGACGGGACAGCAGTTCTCCTACGAGCAGTACTTC.

This clonotype showed up many times. The chain has TRBV7-6 and TRBJ1-3, with D possibly matching TRBD1 (5 bases). Trimming took off 4 bases at V and 2 bases at J, with 12 bases between the two ends. This CDR3 comprises 15 residues. The germline V gene encodes CDR1 SGHVS and CDR2 FNYEAQ. The CDR3 sequence: CASSSIWGAGNTIYF. The CDR3 bases are TGTGCCAGCAGCTCCATCTGGGGGGCTGGAAACACCATATATTTT.